Ten or more counts support the clone carrying this T cell receptor beta chain. This sample is part of a study of T-cell reconstitution after alpha-beta-depleted transplantation in children. Using unique molecular identifiers, the investigators prepared the TCRbeta library. TCRdb independently ran MiXCR on the PCR reads; one entry per CDR3 protein. This sample has some 280,000 distinct CDR3 sequences, with about a tenth found just once. This clonotype was sampled from a human donor who donated a stem cell graft to a child with SCID. The source material was PBMCs from the stem cell graft donor, sampled from the stem cell graft.

The CDR3 sequence is CASSRTSGGMSSYNEQFF. CDR3 bases: TGTGCCAGCAGCCGGACTAGCGGGGGGATGAGCTCCTACAATGAGCAGTTCTTC. V usage is TRBV12-3 or TRBV12-4 and J usage is TRBJ2-1; 14 bases are a match to TRBD2. CDR3 size: 18 residues. V lost 6 bases to trimming and J lost 0 bases; unmatched junction nucleotides: 7.